This TCR beta chain was recovered during a study of OX40 agonist ivuxolimab in advanced cancers. Profiled with immunoSEQ multiplex PCR; TCRdb holds only in-frame clones, not every one. The repertoire holds around 90,000 clones, 90% to 95% seen once, with about 2.3% in the top ten. There are 13 residues in the CDR3. The V and J ends lost 2 bases and 5 bases respectively, with 9 bases between them. CDR1 MDHEN and CDR2 SYDVKM come from the germline V gene. The receptor's source is an adult with an advanced solid tumor such as melanoma, head and neck, liver or kidney cancer. V and J are TRBV28 and TRBJ1-1; D is perhaps TRBD1 (6 bases). Sequencing used CD4+ or CD8+ T cells sorted from blood, obtained in a trial of the OX40 agonist ivuxolimab. The CDR3: CASSLTGPTEAFF. The DNA of the CDR3 is TGTGCCAGCAGTTTAACAGGGCCGACTGAAGCTTTCTTT.